Only one count was recorded for the clone carrying this T cell receptor beta chain. As yet, its antigen is unknown. This entry comes from a study of blood T cells in healthy people across ages. CDR1 is LGHNA, CDR2 YSLEER, per germline. Trimming took 3 bases from V and 6 from J, leaving 9 bases between them. The CDR3 loop spans 13 amino acids. For the second PCR, which ran for roughly 6 to 12 cycles, a sample-barcoded 5' primer and a J-beta primer mix were used. TCRdb analysed the 5' RACE reads with MiXCR anew, one entry per CDR3 protein. The sample yields roughly 1.4 million distinct CDR3 sequences, 59% seen once. Study-level findings and limits: Unsorted PBMC input precluded a conclusive naive versus antigen-experienced comparison.

The sample was blood. The genes are TRBV4-3 and TRBJ2-1; the D is unclear. The receptor was isolated from a man younger than 35 in good health. The CDR3 reads CASSQQVFNEQFF. The CDR3 bases are TGCGCCAGCAGCCAGCAAGTCTTCAATGAGCAGTTCTTC.